A single sample is the source of the 23 T cell receptor beta chains below, sequenced in a study of T-cell reconstitution after alpha-beta-depleted transplantation in children. Unique molecular identifiers were incorporated into the prepared TCRbeta library. TCRdb re-called the PCR reads through MiXCR, storing one row per CDR3 protein. Among 200,000 or so distinct CDR3 sequences listed, roughly 8.1% were seen once. Sequenced here: PBMCs, mostly from graft donor cells, sampled 360 days after TCRalphabeta/CD19-depleted stem cell transplant. The receptors derive from a male patient under 10 years old who had a stem cell transplant for acute myeloid leukemia, so the T cells may come from the graft donor.

This clonotype was recorded a few times. The rearrangement joins TRBV29-1 to TRBJ1-2; D gene uncertain. CDR1 SQVTM and CDR2 ANQGSEA come from the germline V gene. The CDR3 extends over 11 amino acids. The V and J ends lost 5 bases and 4 bases respectively, with 8 bases between them. Written as DNA, the CDR3 is TGCAGCGTTTGGTTCGGCTATGGCTACACCTTC. Encoded protein: CSVWFGYGYTF. The whole variable domain, remainder taken from reference TRBV29-1 and TRBJ1-2, is SAVISQKPSRDICQRGTSLTIQCQVDSQVTMMFWYRQQPGQSLTLIATANQGSEATYESGFVIDKFPISRPNLTFSTLTVSNMSPEDSSIYLCSVWFGYGYTFGSGTRLTVV.

This clonotype was recorded many times. V and J are TRBV12-3 or TRBV12-4 and TRBJ2-1, with TRBD2 identical over 9 bases. CDR3 size: 16 residues. J lost 4 bases, V lost 3 bases, and 7 bases had no gene match. CDR3 residues: CASSFPGLARYNEQFF. CDR3 sequence (DNA): TGTGCCAGCAGTTTTCCGGGACTAGCCAGATACAATGAGCAGTTCTTC.

This clonotype appeared many times. This chain connects TRBV20-1 to TRBJ2-1; D unresolved. V dropped 7 bases and J dropped 8 bases, with 15 bases sitting between them. From germline, CDR1 is DFQATT and CDR2 SNEGSKA (reference sequence). The CDR3 has 12 amino acids. The CDR3 DNA sequence: TGCAGTGTGCGGAAGCGAGGAGATGAGCAGTTCTTC. It specifies CSVRKRGDEQFF.

The CDR3 sequence: CAILARILPSGANVLTF. The CDR3, as DNA: TGTGCCATCCTTGCCCGGATACTCCCCTCTGGGGCCAACGTCCTGACTTTC. The chain uses TRBV12-3 or TRBV12-4 and TRBJ2-6; D call uncertain. This CDR3 has 17 residues. V was clipped by 10 bases and J by 0 bases, with 19 bases between them.

Ten or more counts support this clonotype. DNA of the CDR3: TGTGCCAGCTCACTAGCGGGTGGTTCGGACACTGAAGCTTTCTTT. Translated: CASSLAGGSDTEAFF. This chain joins TRBV18 and TRBJ1-1; D gene ambiguous. The germline V gene has CDR1 KGHSH and CDR2 LQKENI. Trimming took 4 bases from V and 3 from J, leaving 15 bases between them. The CDR3 is 15 amino acids.

The sample holds many counts of this clonotype. V gene TRBV6-5 combines with J gene TRBJ2-7; TRBD1 aligns across 7 bases. Germline V gene data show CDR1 as MNHEY and CDR2 as SVGAGI. The CDR3 runs 14 residues. V lost 4 bases and J lost 2; bases outside the gene matches: 5. CDR3 region: CASSSGTVPYEQYV. In DNA form, the CDR3 reads TGTGCCAGCAGTTCCGGGACAGTCCCCTACGAGCAGTACGTC.

Only one count was recorded for this clonotype. The chain uses TRBV2 and TRBJ2-1; no firm D call. Trimming cost V 3 bases and J 10 bases, with 4 bases left between them. Germline loops: CDR1 SNHLY, CDR2 FYNNEI. The CDR3 covers 10 residues. CDR3 DNA: TGTGCCAGCAGTGACTGGGAGCAGTTCTTC. Translation gives CASSDWEQFF.

This clonotype was counted many times. The chain joins TRBV20-1 to TRBJ1-4; tentative D call: TRBD1 (6 bases). The CDR3 is made up of 15 amino acids. Germline CDR1 and CDR2: DFQATT and SNEGSKA (reference sequence). V dropped 3 bases and J dropped 11 bases, with 22 bases sitting between them. CDR3 in DNA: TGCAGTGCTAGTCGGGGGGGCTCGCTCGAAGGGAAACTGTTTTTT. Residues: CSASRGGSLEGKLFF.

This clonotype was picked up a small number of times. The chain carries TRBV18 and TRBJ2-7; 12 nucleotides agree with TRBD1. This CDR3 is built from 17 residues. In germline, CDR1 is KGHSH, CDR2 LQKENI. The V segment lost 2 bases and the J segment 5 bases; nucleotides outside the gene matches: 10. CDR3 bases: TGTGCCAGCTCACCATATATAAGGGACAGGGGGCGCCACGAGCAGTACTTC. Translation: CASSPYIRDRGRHEQYF. The variable domain in full, with the rest retrieved from reference TRBV18 and TRBJ2-7, is NAGVMQNPRHLVRRRGQEARLRCSPMKGHSHVYWYRQLPEEGLKFMVYLQKENIIDESGMPKERFSAEFPKEGPSILRIQQVVRGDSAAYFCASSPYIRDRGRHEQYFGPGTRLTVT.

This clonotype has more than one count but fewer than ten. The chain has TRBV12-3 or TRBV12-4 and TRBJ1-2; the D is unclear. The CDR3 is 13 amino acids. V was pared by 5 bases and J by 4 bases, with 11 bases between. The CDR3 sequence is CASSPGPPYGYTF. In nucleotides, the CDR3 is TGTGCCAGCAGTCCCGGGCCGCCCTATGGCTACACCTTC.

This clonotype was detected only a few times. This chain links TRBV12-3 or TRBV12-4 with TRBJ1-1, with D possibly TRBD1 on 6 matching bases. V lost 7 bases, J lost 1 base, and 13 bases lay in between. The CDR3 has 14 amino acids. CDR3 nucleotide sequence: TGTGCCAGCACCCCTCCGGGACAGAACACTGAAGCTTTCTTT. Translation: CASTPPGQNTEAFF.

The chain recombines TRBV11-2 with TRBJ2-1, with 7 bases lining up with TRBD2. J was trimmed by 7 bases and V by 5 bases; bases with no gene match: 11. CDR3 size: 15 residues. CDR1 and CDR2 (germline): SGHAT, FQNNGV. For the CDR3, the DNA is TGTGCCAGCAGCGACTGGGGCGGGAGCTATAATGAGCAGTTCTTC. Its protein product is CASSDWGGSYNEQFF.

This clonotype appeared a few times. This chain links TRBV7-9 with TRBJ2-3; TRBD1 agrees at 7 bases. CDR1 is SEHNR, CDR2 FQNEAQ, per germline (reference sequence). This CDR3 is 15 amino acids long. The junction had 5 bases not matched to a gene; V was cut back by 5 bases and J by 0 bases. The CDR3 coding sequence is TGTGCCAGCAGCGCCCGGGACAGTAGCACAGATACGCAGTATTTT. This gives the protein CASSARDSSTDTQYF.

This clonotype has at least ten counts. V gene TRBV18 combines with J gene TRBJ2-7, with D unresolved. The CDR3 runs 14 residues. Trimming took off 3 bases at V and 5 bases at J, with 14 bases between the two ends. Germline V CDR1 and CDR2: KGHSH, LQKENI. The CDR3 region is CASSPSGWVDEQYV. The CDR3 DNA follows: TGTGCCAGCTCACCGTCCGGTTGGGTTGACGAGCAGTACGTC.

The chain couples TRBV6-1 to TRBJ2-5, with 9 positions matching TRBD1. The V gene's germline CDR1 is MNHNS and CDR2 SASEGT. The CDR3 loop spans 14 amino acids. Trimming removed 5 bases from V and 5 bases from J; junction bases left unmatched: 6. CDR3 coding DNA: TGTGCCAGCAGTCGGGACAGGGCCTACGAGACCCAGTACTTC. Translation: CASSRDRAYETQYF.

Only a few counts were recorded for this clonotype. The V call is TRBV20-1, the J call TRBJ2-7, with D possibly matching TRBD1 (6 bases). Trimming removed 0 bases at V and 3 bases at J, with 24 bases between. This CDR3 region has 18 residues. The germline CDR1 and CDR2 sequences are DFQATT and SNEGSKA (reference sequence). In nucleotides, the CDR3 is TGCAGTGCTAGAGATTACGGCCTAGGGGGTGCCAGGTACTACGAGCAGTACTTC. The encoded protein is CSARDYGLGGARYYEQYF.

The chain is built from TRBV12-3 or TRBV12-4 and TRBJ1-5, with D maybe TRBD1 (5 bases). Trimming removed 7 bases at V and 6 bases at J, with 13 bases between. The CDR3 totals 13 residues. CDR3 coding DNA: TGTGCCAGCACCTGGGGGGAGGGTCAGCCCCAGCATTTT. This encodes CASTWGEGQPQHF.

This clonotype was picked up many times. The chain recombines TRBV7-2 with TRBJ2-3; D is undetermined. Germline assignment: CDR1 SGHTA and CDR2 FQGNSA. Deletions cut 5 bases from V and 2 bases from J, with 2 bases between. The CDR3 consists of 11 residues. CDR3 in amino acids: CASSPTDTQYF. The CDR3 DNA follows: TGTGCCAGCAGCCCCACAGATACGCAGTATTTT.

Ten or more counts support this clonotype. The chain uses TRBV5-1 and TRBJ2-7; TRBD2 matches at 7 bases. The V segment lost 4 bases and the J segment 0 bases; nucleotides outside the gene matches: 7. The CDR3 totals 15 residues. Per the germline V gene, CDR1 is SGHRS and CDR2 is YFSETQ. The CDR3: CASSLLSGDSYEQYF. CDR3 in DNA: TGCGCCAGCAGCCTCCTCAGCGGGGACTCCTACGAGCAGTACTTC.

This clonotype was observed a handful of times. The rearrangement joins TRBV29-1 to TRBJ2-3, with 8 bases matching TRBD2. This CDR3 comprises 17 residues. Germline lookup yields CDR1 SQVTM and CDR2 ANQGSEA. The ends lost 5 bases at V and 5 bases at J; junction bases unmatched: 18. The CDR3 DNA reads as TGCAGCGTTAAAAAAATAAGCGGGGGAGGACTTCGAGATACGCAGTATTTT. This codes for CSVKKISGGGLRDTQYF.

This clonotype was counted many times. The chain employs TRBV9 and TRBJ2-1, with 9 bases lining up with TRBD2. This CDR3 spans 16 amino acids. Trimming took 2 bases from V and 0 from J; bases not matched to a gene: 3. Germline V gene lookup returns CDR1 SGDLS and CDR2 YYNGEE. CDR3 sequence reads: CASSVETSGSYNEQFF. As DNA, the CDR3 is TGTGCCAGCAGCGTCGAGACTAGCGGCTCCTACAATGAGCAGTTCTTC.

This clonotype showed up many times. The V and J genes are TRBV7-9 and TRBJ1-3; 7 nucleotides agree with TRBD1. J lost 4 bases, V lost 6 bases, and 6 bases had no gene match. The CDR3 loop spans 14 amino acids. Germline CDR1 is SEHNR and CDR2 is FQNEAQ (reference sequence). CDR3: CASSPDRVGNTIYF. As DNA, the CDR3 is TGTGCCAGCAGTCCCGACAGGGTCGGAAACACCATATATTTT. Full variable domain (outside the CDR3, taken from reference TRBV7-9 and TRBJ1-3): DTGVSQNPRHKITKRGQNVTFRCDPISEHNRLYWYRQTLGQGPEFLTYFQNEAQLEKSRLLSDRFSAERPKGSFSTLEIQRTEQGDSAMYLCASSPDRVGNTIYFGEGSWLTVV.

V gene TRBV2 combines with J gene TRBJ2-3; TRBD2 agrees at 11 bases. J lost 0 bases, V lost 6 bases, and 11 bases had no gene match. The CDR3 is 18 residues long. Germline V gives CDR1 SNHLY, CDR2 FYNNEI. The DNA of the CDR3 is TGTGCCAGCAGGATTCTAGCGGGGGGCCCGCCTAGCACAGATACGCAGTATTTT. It specifies CASRILAGGPPSTDTQYF.